This T cell receptor (beta chain) was captured in a study of T cells after yellow fever vaccination. Whole-study results and caveats: When the response was secondary, it was weaker but reached its peak faster, day 5 versus 15.

This clonotype turned up a few times. What it binds is unknown. Trimming pared 0 bases from V and 6 bases from J, leaving 12 bases between. Germline V gives CDR1 LNHNV, CDR2 YYDKDF (reference sequence). There are 15 residues in the CDR3. TCRdb reanalysed the 5' RACE reads using MiXCR and keeps one entry per CDR3 protein. The data contain almost 600,000 distinct CDR3 sequences, less than 15% of them seen just once; the ten biggest clones take up more than 13%. The specimen comprised PBMCs, sampled on the day of the yellow fever booster vaccination. This receptor was obtained from a young man who received the YFV17D yellow fever vaccine. The chain carries TRBV15 and TRBJ2-1; D is possibly TRBD1 or TRBD2 (5 bases each). CDR3 sequence (DNA): TGTGCCACCAGCAGAGACCTAGCCGGGGCCAATGAGCAGTTCTTC. This encodes CATSRDLAGANEQFF.